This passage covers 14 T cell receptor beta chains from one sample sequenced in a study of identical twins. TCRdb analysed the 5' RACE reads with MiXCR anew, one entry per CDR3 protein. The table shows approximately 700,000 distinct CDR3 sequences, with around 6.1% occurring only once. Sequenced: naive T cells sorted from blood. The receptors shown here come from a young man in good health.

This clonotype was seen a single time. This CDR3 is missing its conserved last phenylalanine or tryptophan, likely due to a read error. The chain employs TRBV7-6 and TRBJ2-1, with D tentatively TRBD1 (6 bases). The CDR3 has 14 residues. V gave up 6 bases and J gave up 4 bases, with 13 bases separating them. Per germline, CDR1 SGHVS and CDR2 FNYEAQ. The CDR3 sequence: CASSSQDSYNEQFC. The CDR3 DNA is TGTGCCAGCAGTAGCCAGGACAGTTACAATGAGCAGTTCTGC.

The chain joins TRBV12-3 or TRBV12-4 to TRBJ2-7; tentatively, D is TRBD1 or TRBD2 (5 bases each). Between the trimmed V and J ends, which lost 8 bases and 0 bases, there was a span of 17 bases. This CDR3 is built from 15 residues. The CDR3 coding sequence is TGTGCCAGCGGCAGCCCGGGACCTACCTCCTACGAGCAGTACTTC. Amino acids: CASGSPGPTSYEQYF.

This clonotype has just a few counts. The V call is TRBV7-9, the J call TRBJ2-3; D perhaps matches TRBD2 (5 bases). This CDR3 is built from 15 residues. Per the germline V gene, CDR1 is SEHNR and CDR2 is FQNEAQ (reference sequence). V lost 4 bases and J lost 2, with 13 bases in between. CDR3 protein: CASSSHPGITDTQYF. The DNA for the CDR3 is TGTGCCAGCAGCTCGCACCCGGGGATCACAGATACGCAGTATTTT.

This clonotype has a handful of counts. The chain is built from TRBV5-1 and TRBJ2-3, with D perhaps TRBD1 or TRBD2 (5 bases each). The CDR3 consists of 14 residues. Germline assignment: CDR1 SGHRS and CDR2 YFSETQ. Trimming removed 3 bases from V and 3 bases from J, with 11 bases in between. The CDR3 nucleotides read TGCGCCAGCAGCTCGGGACGGCCGACAGATACGCAGTATTTT. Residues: CASSSGRPTDTQYF. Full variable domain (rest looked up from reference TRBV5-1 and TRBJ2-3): KAGVTQTPRYLIKTRGQQVTLSCSPISGHRSVSWYQQTPGQGLQFLFEYFSETQRNKGNFPGRFSGRQFSNSRSEMNVSTLELGDSALYLCASSSGRPTDTQYFGPGTRLTVL.

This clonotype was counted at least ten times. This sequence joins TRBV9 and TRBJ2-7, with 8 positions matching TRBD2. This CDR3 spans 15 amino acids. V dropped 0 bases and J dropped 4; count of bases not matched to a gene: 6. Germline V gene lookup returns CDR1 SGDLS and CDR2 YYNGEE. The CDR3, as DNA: TGTGCCAGCAGCGTAGGTTCGAGCGGGAGTTACGAGCAGTACTTC. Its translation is CASSVGSSGSYEQYF.

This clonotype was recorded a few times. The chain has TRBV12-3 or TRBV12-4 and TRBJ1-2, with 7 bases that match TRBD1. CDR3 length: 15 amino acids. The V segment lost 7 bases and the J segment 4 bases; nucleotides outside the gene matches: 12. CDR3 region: CASILGRGRGYGYTF. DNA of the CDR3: TGTGCCAGCATCTTGGGTAGGGGGCGCGGCTATGGCTACACCTTC.

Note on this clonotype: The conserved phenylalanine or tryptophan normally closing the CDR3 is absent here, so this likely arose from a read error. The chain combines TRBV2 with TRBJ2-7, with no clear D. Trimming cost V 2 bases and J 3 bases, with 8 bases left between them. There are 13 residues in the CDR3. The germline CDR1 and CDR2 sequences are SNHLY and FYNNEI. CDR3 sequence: CASSERHYYEQYY. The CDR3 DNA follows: TGTGCCAGCAGTGAACGCCACTACTACGAGCAGTACTAC.

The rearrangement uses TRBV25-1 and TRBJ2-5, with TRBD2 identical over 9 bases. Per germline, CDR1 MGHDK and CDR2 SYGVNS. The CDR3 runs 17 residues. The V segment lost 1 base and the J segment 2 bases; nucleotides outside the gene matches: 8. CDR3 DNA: TGTGCCAGCAGTGAATTGACCCCGCTAGCGGGGCAAGAGACCCAGTACTTC. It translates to CASSELTPLAGQETQYF.

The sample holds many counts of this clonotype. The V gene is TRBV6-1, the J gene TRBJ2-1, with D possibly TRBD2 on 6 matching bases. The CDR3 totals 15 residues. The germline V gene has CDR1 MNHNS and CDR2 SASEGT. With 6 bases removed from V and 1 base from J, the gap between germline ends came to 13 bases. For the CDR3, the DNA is TGTGCCAGCAGAAAGAATAGCGGTTCCTACAATGAGCAGTTCTTC. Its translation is CASRKNSGSYNEQFF.

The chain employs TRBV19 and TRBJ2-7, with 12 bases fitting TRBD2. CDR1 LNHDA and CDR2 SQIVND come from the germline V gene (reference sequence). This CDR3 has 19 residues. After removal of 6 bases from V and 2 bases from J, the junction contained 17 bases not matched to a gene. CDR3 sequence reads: CASSLRIGTSGRSPYEQYF. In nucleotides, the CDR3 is TGTGCCAGTAGCCTTAGGATTGGAACTAGCGGGAGGTCCCCCTACGAGCAGTACTTC. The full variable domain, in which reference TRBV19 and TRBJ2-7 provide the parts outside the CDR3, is DGGITQSPKYLFRKEGQNVTLSCEQNLNHDAMYWYRQDPGQGLRLIYYSQIVNDFQKGDIAEGYSVSREKKESFPLTVTSAQKNPTAFYLCASSLRIGTSGRSPYEQYFGPGTRLTVT.

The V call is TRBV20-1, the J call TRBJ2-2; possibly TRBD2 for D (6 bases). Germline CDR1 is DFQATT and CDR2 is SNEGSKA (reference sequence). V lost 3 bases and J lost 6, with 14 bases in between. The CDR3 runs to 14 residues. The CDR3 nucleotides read TGCAGTGCTAGGCCCGACGGACTATCCGGGGAGCTGTTTTTT. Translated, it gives CSARPDGLSGELFF.

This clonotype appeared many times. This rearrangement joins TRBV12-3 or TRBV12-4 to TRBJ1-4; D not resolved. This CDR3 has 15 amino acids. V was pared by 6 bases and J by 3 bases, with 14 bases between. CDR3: CASSQPGVANEKLFF. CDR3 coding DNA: TGTGCCAGCAGCCAGCCTGGTGTGGCTAATGAAAAACTGTTTTTT.

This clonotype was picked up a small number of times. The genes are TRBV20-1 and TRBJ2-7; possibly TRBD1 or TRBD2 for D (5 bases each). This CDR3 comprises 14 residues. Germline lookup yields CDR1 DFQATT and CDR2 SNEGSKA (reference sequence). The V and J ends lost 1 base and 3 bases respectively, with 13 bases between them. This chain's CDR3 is CSARGGRWSYEQYF. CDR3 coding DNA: TGCAGTGCTAGAGGGGGGAGATGGAGCTACGAGCAGTACTTC.

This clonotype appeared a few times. The CDR3 sequence: CSAALGGLAIYF. The CDR3 region has the DNA TGCAGTGCGGCCTTGGGGGGATTGGCCATATATTTT. V gene TRBV20-1 combines with J gene TRBJ1-3; D is perhaps TRBD1 (5 bases). The CDR3 totals 12 residues. V was shortened by 6 bases and J by 11 bases, with 17 bases between the two germline ends. Germline CDR1 reads DFQATT; CDR2 reads SNEGSKA (reference sequence).